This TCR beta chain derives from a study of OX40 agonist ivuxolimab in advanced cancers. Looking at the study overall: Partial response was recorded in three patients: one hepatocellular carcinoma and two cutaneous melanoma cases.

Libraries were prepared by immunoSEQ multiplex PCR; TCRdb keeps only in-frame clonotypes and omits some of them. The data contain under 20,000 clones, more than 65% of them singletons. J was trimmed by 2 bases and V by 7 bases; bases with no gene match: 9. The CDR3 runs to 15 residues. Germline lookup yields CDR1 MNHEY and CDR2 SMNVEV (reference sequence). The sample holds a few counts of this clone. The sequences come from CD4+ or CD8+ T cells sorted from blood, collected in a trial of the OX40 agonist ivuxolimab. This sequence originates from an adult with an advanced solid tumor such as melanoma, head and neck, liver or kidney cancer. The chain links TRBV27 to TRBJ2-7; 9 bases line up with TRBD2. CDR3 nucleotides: TGTGCCAGCAAACTAGGGACTAGCAGAGCCTACGAGCAGTACTTC. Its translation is CASKLGTSRAYEQYF.